The subject of this entry is one TCR beta chain. What it binds is unknown. Extracted RNA was reverse transcribed into cDNA, the sequencing template. Method: immunoSEQ multiplex PCR; TCRdb's copy keeps in-frame clones and lacks some. The sample has approximately 110,000 clones; roughly three fifths are singletons. This sample was included in a study of CD8+ T cells in alopecia areata. The overall study: At a dose of 5 to 10 mg twice daily, oral tofacitinib was given to treated patients. Findings and caveats of the study: The study found tofacitinib significantly decreased scalp clonality and expanded CD8+ clones among the top 100.

Treatment defined: oral pan-JAK inhibitor, 5-10 mg twice daily. The V gene lost 1 base and the J gene lost 1 base, with 10 bases spanning the gap. The CDR3 covers 15 residues. Germline lookup yields CDR1 LGHNA and CDR2 YNFKEQ. Sequencing was performed on CD4+ T cells sorted from blood, taken at week 24, from a patient treated with tofacitinib. The TCR was taken from a human donor with alopecia areata. This chain joins TRBV4-2 and TRBJ2-5; a possible D gene is TRBD1 (6 bases). The CDR3 sequence is CASSQGGQSQETQYF. CDR3 DNA: TGTGCCAGCAGCCAAGGGGGACAAAGCCAAGAGACCCAGTACTTC.